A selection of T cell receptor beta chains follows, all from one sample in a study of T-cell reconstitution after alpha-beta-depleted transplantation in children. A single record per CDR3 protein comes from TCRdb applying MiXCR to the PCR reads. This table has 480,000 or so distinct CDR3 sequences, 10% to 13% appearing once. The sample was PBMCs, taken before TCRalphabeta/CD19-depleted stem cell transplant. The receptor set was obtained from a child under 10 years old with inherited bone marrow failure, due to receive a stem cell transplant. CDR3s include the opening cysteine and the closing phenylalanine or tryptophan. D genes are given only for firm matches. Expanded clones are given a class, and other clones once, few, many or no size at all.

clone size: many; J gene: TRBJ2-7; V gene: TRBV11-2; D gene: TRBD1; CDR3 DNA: TGTGCCAGCAGGGGGACAGGGATCACCTACGAGCAGTACTTC; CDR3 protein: CASRGTGITYEQYF
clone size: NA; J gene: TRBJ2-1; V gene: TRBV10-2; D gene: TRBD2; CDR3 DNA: TGCGCCAGCAGTGAACTCCAACGCGGGAGGGCCTATAATGAGCAGTTCTTC; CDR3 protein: CASSELQRGRAYNEQFF
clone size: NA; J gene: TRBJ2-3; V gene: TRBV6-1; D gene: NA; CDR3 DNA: TGTGCCAGCAGCCACATTCCGGCTCCAGATACGCAGTATTTT; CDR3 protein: CASSHIPAPDTQYF
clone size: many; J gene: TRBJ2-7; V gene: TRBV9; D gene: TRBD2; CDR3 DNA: TGTGCCAGCAGCGTTGACGGGAGGGCCCTTAACGAGCAGTACTTC; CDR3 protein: CASSVDGRALNEQYF
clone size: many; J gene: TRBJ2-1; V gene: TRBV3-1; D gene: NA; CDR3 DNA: TGTGCCAGCAGCGTGGACTGGTTCGGGGAGCAGTTCTTC; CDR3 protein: CASSVDWFGEQFF
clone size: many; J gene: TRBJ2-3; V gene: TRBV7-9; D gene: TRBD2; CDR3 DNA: TGTGCCAGCAGCCCCGGAAGACTAGCGACTAGCACAGATACGCAGTATTTT; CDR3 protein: CASSPGRLATSTDTQYF
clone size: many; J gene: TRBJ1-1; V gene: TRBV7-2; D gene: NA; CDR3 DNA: TGTGCCAGCAGCTCCTACCCGGGGAACACTGAAGCTTTCTTT; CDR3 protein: CASSSYPGNTEAFF
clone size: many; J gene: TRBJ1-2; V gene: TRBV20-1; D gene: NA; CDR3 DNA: TGCAGTGCTAGAGATTTAAGGGAGTATGGCTACACCTTC; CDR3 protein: CSARDLREYGYTF
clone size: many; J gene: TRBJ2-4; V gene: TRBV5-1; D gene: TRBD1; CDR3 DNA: TGCGCCAGCAGCTCGTGGACAGGGCAGGGAAACATTCAGTACTTC; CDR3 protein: CASSSWTGQGNIQYF
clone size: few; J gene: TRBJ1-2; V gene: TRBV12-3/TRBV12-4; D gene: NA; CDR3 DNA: TGTGCCAGCACCTACCCTGGCCCCTATGGCTACACCTTC; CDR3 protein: CASTYPGPYGYTF
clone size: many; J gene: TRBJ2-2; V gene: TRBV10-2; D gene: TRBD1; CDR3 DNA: TGCGCCAGCAGCGGGACAGAGAACACCGGGGAGCTGTTTTTT; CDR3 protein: CASSGTENTGELFF
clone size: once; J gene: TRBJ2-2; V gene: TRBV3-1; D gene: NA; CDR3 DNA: TGTGCCAGCAGCCAAGAGGCCATCACCGGGGAGCGGTTTTTT; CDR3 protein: CASSQEAITGERFF
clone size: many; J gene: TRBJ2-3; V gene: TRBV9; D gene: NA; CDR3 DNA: TGTGCCAGCAGCCCGGTGGTAGATACGCAGTATTTT; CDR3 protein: CASSPVVDTQYF
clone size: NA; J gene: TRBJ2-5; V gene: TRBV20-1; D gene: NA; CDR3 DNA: TGCAGTGCCCGCGGGACAGCCACACCCCAAGAGACCCAGTACTTC; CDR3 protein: CSARGTATPQETQYF
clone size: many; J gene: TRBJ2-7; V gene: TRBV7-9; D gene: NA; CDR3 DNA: TGTGCCAGCAGCTCCCGACGCCCGTACGAGCAGTACTTC; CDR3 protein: CASSSRRPYEQYF
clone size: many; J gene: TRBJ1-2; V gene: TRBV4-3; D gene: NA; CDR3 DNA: TGCGCCAGCAGCCAAGATTATGGGGGGCACCAAGGCTACACCTTC; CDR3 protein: CASSQDYGGHQGYTF
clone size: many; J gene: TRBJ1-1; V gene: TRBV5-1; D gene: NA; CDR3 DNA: TGCGCCAGCAGTTTCGACGGCCGGCCTGAAGCTTTCTTT; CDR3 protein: CASSFDGRPEAFF
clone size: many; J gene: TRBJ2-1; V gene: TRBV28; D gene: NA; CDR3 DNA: TGTGCCAGCCGCCTAACGGGACTTAACTACAATGAGCAGTTCTTC; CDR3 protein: CASRLTGLNYNEQFF
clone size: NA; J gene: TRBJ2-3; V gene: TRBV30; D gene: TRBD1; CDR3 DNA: TGTGCCTGGAGTGAGGGGGCAGGGTACACAGATACGCAGTATTTT; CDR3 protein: CAWSEGAGYTDTQYF
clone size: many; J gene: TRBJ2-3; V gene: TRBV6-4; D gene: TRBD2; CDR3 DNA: TGTGCCAGCAGTGCGACTAGCGGGGGAGGAGATACGCAGTATTTT; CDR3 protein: CASSATSGGGDTQYF
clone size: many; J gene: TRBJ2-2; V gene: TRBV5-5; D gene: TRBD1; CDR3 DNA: TGTGCCAGCAGCTTGGATGGGACAGGGGTCACCGGGGAGCTGTTTTTT; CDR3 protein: CASSLDGTGVTGELFF
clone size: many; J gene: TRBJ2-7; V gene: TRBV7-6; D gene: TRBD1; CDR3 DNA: TGTGCCAGCAGCCCCGGGGACAGGGCTTCCTACGAGCAGTACTTC; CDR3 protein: CASSPGDRASYEQYF
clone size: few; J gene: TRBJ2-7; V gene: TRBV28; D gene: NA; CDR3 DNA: TGTGCCAGCAGTTACCAGGATAGCTACGAGCAGTACTTC; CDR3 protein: CASSYQDSYEQYF
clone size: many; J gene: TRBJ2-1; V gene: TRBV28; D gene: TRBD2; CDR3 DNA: TGTGCCAGCCTTGCTCCGGGACTAGCGGGAGTGGTTGAGCAGTTCTTC; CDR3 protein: CASLAPGLAGVVEQFF
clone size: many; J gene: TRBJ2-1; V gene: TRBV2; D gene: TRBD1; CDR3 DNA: TGTGCCAGCAGTGATAGGGGACAGGGTGCATATTCAGGCTACAATGAGCAGTTCTTC; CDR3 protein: CASSDRGQGAYSGYNEQFF
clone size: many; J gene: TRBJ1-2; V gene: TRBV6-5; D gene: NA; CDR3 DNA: TGTGCCAGCAGTTACATAGGAACGGTAACGGGCTACACCTTC; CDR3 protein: CASSYIGTVTGYTF
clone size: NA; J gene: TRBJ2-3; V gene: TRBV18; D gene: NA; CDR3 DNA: TGTGCCAGCTCCCCCATGGGAAATACAGATACGCAGTATTTT; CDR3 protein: CASSPMGNTDTQYF
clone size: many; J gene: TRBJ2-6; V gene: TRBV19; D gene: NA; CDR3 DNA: TGTGCCAGTAGGTTCCGGGGTGGGGCCAACGTCCTGACTTTC; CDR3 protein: CASRFRGGANVLTF
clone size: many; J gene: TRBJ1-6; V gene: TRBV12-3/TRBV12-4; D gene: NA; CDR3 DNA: TGTGCCAGCAGTCCTACAGGGTTTGGCGATTCACCCCTCCACTTT; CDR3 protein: CASSPTGFGDSPLHF
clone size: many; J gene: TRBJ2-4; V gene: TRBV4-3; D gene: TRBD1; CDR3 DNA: TGCGCCAGCAGCCAAAGACAGGGCATTCAGTACTTC; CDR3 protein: CASSQRQGIQYF
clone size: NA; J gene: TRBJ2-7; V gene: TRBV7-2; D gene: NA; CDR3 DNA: TGTGCCAGCAGCCTAAGTCCATGGGACACCGCCTACGAGCAGTACTTC; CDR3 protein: CASSLSPWDTAYEQYF
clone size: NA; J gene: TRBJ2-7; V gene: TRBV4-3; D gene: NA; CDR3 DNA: TGCGCCAGCAGCCAAGATGAGGGTTACTCCTACGAGCAGTACTTC; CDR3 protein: CASSQDEGYSYEQYF
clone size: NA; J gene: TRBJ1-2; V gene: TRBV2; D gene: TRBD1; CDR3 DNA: TGTGCCAGCAGTGAAGCAAGGACAGGGTTGGCCTATCGCTACACCTTC; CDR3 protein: CASSEARTGLAYRYTF
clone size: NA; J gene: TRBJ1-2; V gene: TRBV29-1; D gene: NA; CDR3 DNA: TGCAGCGGACAGGAACCTAACTATGGCTACACCTTC; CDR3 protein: CSGQEPNYGYTF
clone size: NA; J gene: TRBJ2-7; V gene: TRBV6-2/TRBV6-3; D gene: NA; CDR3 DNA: TGTGCCAGCAGTTACGGGGAGCTACAGCAGTACTTC; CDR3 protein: CASSYGELQQYF
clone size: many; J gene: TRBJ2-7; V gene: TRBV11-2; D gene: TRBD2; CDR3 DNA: TGTGCCAGCACGGGACTAGCGGCTTACGAGCAGTACTTC; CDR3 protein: CASTGLAAYEQYF
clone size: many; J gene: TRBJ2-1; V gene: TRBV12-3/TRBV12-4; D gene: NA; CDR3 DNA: TGTGCCAGCAGTTTGAGCGTCGGCAACGTCAATGAGCAGTTCTTC; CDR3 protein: CASSLSVGNVNEQFF
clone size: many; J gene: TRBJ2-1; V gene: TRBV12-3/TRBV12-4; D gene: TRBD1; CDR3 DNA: TGTGCCAGCAGTCCCGACAGGGGGGGCGATGAGCAGTTCTTC; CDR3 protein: CASSPDRGGDEQFF
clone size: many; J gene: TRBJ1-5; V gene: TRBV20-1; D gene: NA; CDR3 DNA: TGCAGTGCTAGAGATTCTAGGGGTTTTGAGCCCCAGCATTTT; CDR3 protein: CSARDSRGFEPQHF
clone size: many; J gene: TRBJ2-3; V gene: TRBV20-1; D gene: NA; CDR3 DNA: TGCAGTGCTAAACAAGATACGCAGTATTTT; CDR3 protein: CSAKQDTQYF
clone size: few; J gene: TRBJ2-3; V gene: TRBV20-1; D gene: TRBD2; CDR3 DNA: TGCAGTGCCAGACCCCGGACTAGCGGAACAGATACGCAGTATTTT; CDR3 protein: CSARPRTSGTDTQYF
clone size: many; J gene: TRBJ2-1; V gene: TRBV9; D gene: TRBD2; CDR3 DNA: TGTGCCAGCAGCGTAGACCTAGCGGGAGGTGGAAATGAGCAGTTCTTC; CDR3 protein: CASSVDLAGGGNEQFF
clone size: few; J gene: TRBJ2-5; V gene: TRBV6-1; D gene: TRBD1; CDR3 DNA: TGTGCCAGCAGGATTCCGGGACAGGGTACAGAGACCCAGTACTTC; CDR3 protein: CASRIPGQGTETQYF
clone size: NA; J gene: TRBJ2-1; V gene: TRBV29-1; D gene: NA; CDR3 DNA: TGCAGCGTTGACGTCTCCCTACTCGATTACAATGAGCAGTTCTTC; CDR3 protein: CSVDVSLLDYNEQFF
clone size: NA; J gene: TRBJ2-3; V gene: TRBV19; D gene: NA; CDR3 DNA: TGTGCCAGTAGTCGTCTGACCACGCAGTATTTT; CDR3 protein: CASSRLTTQYF
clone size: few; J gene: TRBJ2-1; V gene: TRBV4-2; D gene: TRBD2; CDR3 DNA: TGTGCCAGCATCCCTCTCGGGACTAGCGGGAGGGGGTCCTACAATGAGCAGTTCTTC; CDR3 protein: CASIPLGTSGRGSYNEQFF
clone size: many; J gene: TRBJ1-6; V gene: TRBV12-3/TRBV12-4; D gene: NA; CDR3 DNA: TGTGCCAGCCGACTGGAGGGGGGGAGATCACCCCTCCACTTT; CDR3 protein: CASRLEGGRSPLHF
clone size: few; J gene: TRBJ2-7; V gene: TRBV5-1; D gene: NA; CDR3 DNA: TGCGCCAGCAGCTTGGGGGCGGCCTCCTACGAGCAGTACTTC; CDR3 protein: CASSLGAASYEQYF
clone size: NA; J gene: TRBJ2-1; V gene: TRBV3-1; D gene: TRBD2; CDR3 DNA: TGTGCCAGCAGCCAAGTGGGGGGGACTAGTGATTTGGCGGAGTTCTTC; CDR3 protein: CASSQVGGTSDLAEFF
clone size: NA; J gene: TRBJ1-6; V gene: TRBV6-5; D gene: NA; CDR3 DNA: TGTGCCAGCAGTTACTCGGGAAGGGTGGCTTCACCCCTCCACTTT; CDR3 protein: CASSYSGRVASPLHF
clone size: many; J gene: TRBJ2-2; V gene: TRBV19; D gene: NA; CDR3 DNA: TGTGCCAGTAGTATAGGAGGGAGAGGCACCGGGGAGCTGTTTTTT; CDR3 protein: CASSIGGRGTGELFF
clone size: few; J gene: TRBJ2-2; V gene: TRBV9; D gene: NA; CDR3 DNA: TGTGCCAGCAGCCTGGGGGTCGACACCGGGGAGCTGTTTTTT; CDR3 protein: CASSLGVDTGELFF
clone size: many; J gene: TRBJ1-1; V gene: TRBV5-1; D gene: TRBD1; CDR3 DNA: TGCGCCAGCAGCGACCAGACAGGGTCTGAAGCTTTCTTT; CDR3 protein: CASSDQTGSEAFF
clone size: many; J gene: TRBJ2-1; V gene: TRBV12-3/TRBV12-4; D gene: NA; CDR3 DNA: TGTGCCAGCAGTTTTCAAGGGGATGAGCAGTTCTTC; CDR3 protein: CASSFQGDEQFF
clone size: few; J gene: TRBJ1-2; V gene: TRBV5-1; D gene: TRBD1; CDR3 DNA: TGCGCCAGCAGCTTCCGGACAGGCTATGGCTACACCTTC; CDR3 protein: CASSFRTGYGYTF
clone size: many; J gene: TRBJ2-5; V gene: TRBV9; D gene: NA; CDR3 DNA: TGTGCCAGCAGCGTAGACGTCTTCCAAGAGACCCAGTACTTC; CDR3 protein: CASSVDVFQETQYF
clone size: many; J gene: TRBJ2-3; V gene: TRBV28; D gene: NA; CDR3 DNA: TGTGCCAGCAGGCCCAAAAGGGGTTCTACGCAGTATTTT; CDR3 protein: CASRPKRGSTQYF
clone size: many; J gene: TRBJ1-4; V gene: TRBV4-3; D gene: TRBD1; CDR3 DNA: TGCGCCAGCAGCCAAGATGGTCGGACAGGGAATGAAAAACTGTTTTTT; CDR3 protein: CASSQDGRTGNEKLFF
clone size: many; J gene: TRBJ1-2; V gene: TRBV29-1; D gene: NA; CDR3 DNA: TGCAGCGTTGAAGATCCTCCCTATGGCTACACCTTC; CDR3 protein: CSVEDPPYGYTF